This T cell receptor (beta chain) is drawn from a study of long-term antiretroviral therapy in people with HIV. Study-level results: Collection spanned 2004 to 2017; ART regimens may be less effective than current ones. The study found narrower CDR3 length ranges in HIV repertoires than in controls.

Survey-level resolution applied to immunoSEQ assay v3.0. Assay: immunoSEQ multiplex PCR; the TCRdb copy retains only in-frame clones and omits some. The data show about 31,000 clones, approximately 86% seen once. None of the participants with HIV were treated outside the United States. Before they underwent DNA extraction, samples held about 1-10 million cryopreserved PBMC. Comments on this clone: Its specificity is not known.

This CDR3 is 14 amino acids long. Germline loops: CDR1 SQVTM, CDR2 ANQGSEA. The V gene lost 8 bases and the J gene lost 2 bases, with 16 bases spanning the gap. The clonotype was recovered from a man in his fifties with HIV. The sequencing used unsorted PBMCs, collected roughly 5 years before starting antiretroviral therapy. The V gene is TRBV29-1, the J gene TRBJ2-1, with D possibly being TRBD2 (5 bases). As DNA, the CDR3 is TGCAGCCCATTATTACTAGAGACCTACAATGAGCAGTTCTTC. Translated: CSPLLLETYNEQFF.